The entry below describes one TCR beta chain. The sample belongs to a study of blood T cell repertoires in COVID-19. Study details: The study drew acute and convalescent COVID-19 samples from the United States, Italy and Spain.

Measured with immunoSEQ multiplex PCR; TCRdb has only the in-frame clones, and not every one. The table records about 240,000 clones, approximately 83% of them present only once. Sequenced material: peripheral blood. This clonotype was sampled from a young man who had recovered from COVID-19.

The CDR3 nucleotides are TGTGCCAGCAGGGAGAACAGGGTACCTCAGCCCCAGCATTTT. Protein: CASRENRVPQPQHF. V and J are TRBV6-5 and TRBJ1-5, with D possibly TRBD1 on 6 matching bases. The CDR3 has 14 residues. V was cut by 6 bases and J by 6 bases, with 15 bases left in between. In germline, CDR1 is MNHEY, CDR2 SVGAGI.